Given below is one TCR beta chain in context. Its antigen is unknown. This specimen belongs to a study of spatial heterogeneity in lung cancer. Study results and limitations: Tumoral mutation counts were tracked by counts of expanded intratumoral alpha and beta TCRs.

Time point specified: sample taken at primary tumor resection. The authors sequenced whole RNA from tumor, nontumor lung or frozen PBMC without sorting. MiXCR, applied by TCRdb to the 5' RACE reads, yields one record per CDR3 protein. The sample consists of approximately 890 distinct CDR3 sequences, 43% of them appearing once. Trimming shortened V by 3 bases and J by 7 bases, and 12 bases separated the two germline ends. This CDR3 is built from 14 residues. The germline V gene has CDR1 KGHDR and CDR2 SFDVKD. The material sequenced was lung tumor tissue, taken at surgery. The source is a female donor with early-stage non-small cell lung cancer. The chain recombines TRBV24-1 with TRBJ2-1; D is tentatively TRBD1 or TRBD2 (5 bases each). The DNA for the CDR3 is TGTGCCACCAGTGATCAACTCGGGGCGAATGAGCAGTTCTTC. The encoded protein is CATSDQLGANEQFF.